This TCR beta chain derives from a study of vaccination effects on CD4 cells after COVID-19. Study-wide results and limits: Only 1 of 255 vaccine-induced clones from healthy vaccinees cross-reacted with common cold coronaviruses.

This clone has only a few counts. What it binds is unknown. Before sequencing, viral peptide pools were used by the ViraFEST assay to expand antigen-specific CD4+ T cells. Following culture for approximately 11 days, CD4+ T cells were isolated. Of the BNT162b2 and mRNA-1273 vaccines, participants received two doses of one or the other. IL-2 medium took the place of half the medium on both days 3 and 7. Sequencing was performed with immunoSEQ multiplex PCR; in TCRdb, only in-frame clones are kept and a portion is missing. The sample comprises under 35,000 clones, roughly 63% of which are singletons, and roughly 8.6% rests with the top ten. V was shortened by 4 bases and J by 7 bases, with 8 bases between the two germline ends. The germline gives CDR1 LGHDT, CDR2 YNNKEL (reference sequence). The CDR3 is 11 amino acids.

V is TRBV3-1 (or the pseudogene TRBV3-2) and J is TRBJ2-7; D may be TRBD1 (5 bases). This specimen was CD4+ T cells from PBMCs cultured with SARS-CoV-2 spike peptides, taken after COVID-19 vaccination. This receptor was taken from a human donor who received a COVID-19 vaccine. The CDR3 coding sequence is TGTGCCAGCAGCCTACAGGCGGAGCAGTACTTC. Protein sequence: CASSLQAEQYF.